One sample yielded the 20 T cell receptor beta chains listed below, sequenced in a study of beta chain features in type 1 diabetes. The isolated RNA, all of it, was reverse transcribed, so expressed TCRB transcripts were what got sequenced. Using immunoSEQ multiplex PCR, the repertoire was profiled, and TCRdb retains in-frame clones only, with some absent. The data hold roughly 400,000 clones, with 14% observed a single time. Sequencing used naive CD4+ T cells from blood. The receptor set was obtained from a man aged 30-40 years in good health.

V and J are TRBV4-3 and TRBJ1-5; D ambiguous. Per germline, CDR1 LGHNA and CDR2 YSLEER. The CDR3 is made up of 13 amino acids. Trimming stripped 1 base from V and 4 bases from J, with 5 bases between. The chain's CDR3 is CASSQAQNQPQHF. CDR3 DNA: TGCGCCAGCAGCCAAGCCCAGAATCAGCCCCAGCATTTT.

V and J are TRBV4-1 and TRBJ1-4; D is ambiguous. CDR3 length equals 14 residues. Trimming took off 1 base at V and 0 bases at J, with 3 bases between the two ends. Germline loops: CDR1 MGHRA, CDR2 YSYEKL. Here the CDR3 DNA reads TGCGCCAGCAGCCAAGGTGCAACTAATGAAAAACTGTTTTTT. This translates into CASSQGATNEKLFF.

As concerns this clone: The sample contains more than one DNA sequence encoding this CDR3. The chain uses TRBV7-9 and TRBJ2-6; D is unclear. The V gene lost 1 base and the J gene lost 1 base, with 5 bases spanning the gap. CDR1 SEHNR and CDR2 FQNEAQ come from the germline V gene (reference sequence). CDR3 length: 15 amino acids. CDR3 protein: CASSLVGSGANVLTF. CDR3 bases: TGTGCCAGCAGCTTAGTAGGGTCTGGGGCCAACGTCCTGACTTTC.

The chain combines TRBV25-1 with TRBJ2-2; no clear D gene. CDR3 size: 11 residues. V was cut by 7 bases and J by 6 bases, with 6 bases left in between. Per germline, CDR1 MGHDK and CDR2 SYGVNS. The CDR3 DNA reads as TGTGCCAGCACCCGGTCCGGGGAGCTGTTTTTT. This sequence encodes CASTRSGELFF.

V is TRBV5-6 and J is TRBJ2-7; D gene ambiguous. Germline loops: CDR1 SGHDT, CDR2 YYEEEE. This CDR3 spans 12 amino acids. The V gene lost 0 bases and the J gene lost 7 bases, with 8 bases spanning the gap. The CDR3 protein is CASSLVGYEQYV. CDR3 DNA: TGTGCCAGCAGCTTGGTAGGATATGAGCAGTACGTC.

V is TRBV10-3 and J is TRBJ2-3, with 11 bases aligning to TRBD2. V gave up 5 bases and J gave up 2 bases; unmatched junction bases: 6. The CDR3 is 16 amino acids. CDR1 is ENHRY, CDR2 SYGVKD, per germline. The CDR3 region is CAISPLAGEYTDTQYF. CDR3 bases: TGTGCCATCAGTCCACTAGCGGGGGAGTACACAGATACGCAGTATTTT.

The CDR3: CASSSSPRVYTGELFF. CDR3 sequence (DNA): TGCGCCAGCAGCTCCAGCCCCAGGGTATACACCGGGGAGCTGTTTTTT. The V gene is TRBV5-1, the J gene TRBJ2-2; D perhaps matches TRBD1 (5 bases). CDR1 SGHRS and CDR2 YFSETQ come from the germline V gene. Trimming took off 3 bases at V and 3 bases at J, with 15 bases between the two ends. This CDR3 region has 16 residues. Variable domain in full (rest from reference TRBV5-1 and TRBJ2-2): KAGVTQTPRYLIKTRGQQVTLSCSPISGHRSVSWYQQTPGQGLQFLFEYFSETQRNKGNFPGRFSGRQFSNSRSEMNVSTLELGDSALYLCASSSSPRVYTGELFFGEGSRLTVL.

This clone was observed a handful of times. Other DNA sequences within the sample encode an identical CDR3. V gene TRBV9 combines with J gene TRBJ2-3; the D gene is possibly TRBD1 (6 bases). V lost 4 bases and J 2 bases, leaving 11 bases between the germline ends. This CDR3 region has 14 residues. Germline loops: CDR1 SGDLS, CDR2 YYNGEE. The CDR3 region is CASSLGQTTDTQYF. DNA of the CDR3: TGTGCCAGCAGCTTAGGACAGACCACAGATACGCAGTATTTT.

This clone came up a few times. The V and J genes are TRBV7-2 and TRBJ2-3; 12 bases map to TRBD2. J lost 6 bases, V lost 9 bases, and 10 bases had no gene match. Germline loops: CDR1 SGHTA, CDR2 FQGNSA. This CDR3 comprises 15 residues. CDR3 bases: TGTGCCAGGACCCCTAGCGGGGGGGCCGCGGATACGCAGTATTTT. This sequence encodes CARTPSGGAADTQYF.

This clone turned up a few times. The sample contains more than one DNA sequence encoding this CDR3. The CDR3 DNA follows: TGCGCCAGCAGCTTGAGAACTGGGGCCAACGTCCTGACTTTC. Translating it yields CASSLRTGANVLTF. The chain joins TRBV5-1 to TRBJ2-6; D unresolved. Germline CDR1 SGHRS, CDR2 YFSETQ. The CDR3 loop spans 14 amino acids. Trimming took off 1 base at V and 2 bases at J, with 4 bases between the two ends.

This clone has more than one count but fewer than ten. The chain combines TRBV29-1 with TRBJ2-5, with D tentatively TRBD2 (6 bases). Germline CDR1 is SQVTM and CDR2 is ANQGSEA. The V gene lost 4 bases and the J gene lost 4 bases, with 13 bases spanning the gap. This CDR3 has 13 amino acids. The CDR3 DNA reads TGCAGCGTTGGGGTAGCGGTAGGAGAGACCCAGTACTTC. Translated, it gives CSVGVAVGETQYF.

This chain uses TRBV6-5 with TRBJ2-5, with unresolved D. Trimming removed 9 bases from V and 5 bases from J, with 19 bases in between. Looked up from germline, CDR1 is MNHEY and CDR2 is SVGAGI. There are 14 residues in the CDR3. The DNA of the CDR3 is TGTGCCAGTTTAATCCAGCCAAAGTGGGAGACCCAGTACTTC. This encodes CASLIQPKWETQYF.

This clone was counted only a few times. The rearrangement links TRBV19 to TRBJ2-1; D unclear. Trimming removed 4 bases from V and 0 bases from J, with 7 bases in between. Germline values: CDR1 LNHDA, CDR2 SQIVND (reference sequence). The length of the CDR3 is 14 residues. The CDR3 DNA reads TGTGCCAGTAGTAGGTCAGGCTCCTACAATGAGCAGTTCTTC. Protein product: CASSRSGSYNEQFF.

The chain has TRBV6-1 and TRBJ1-5; the D is unclear. The V end lost 0 bases, the J end lost 5 bases, and 5 bases lay between the germline ends. Per the germline V gene, CDR1 is MNHNS and CDR2 is SASEGT. The CDR3 covers 13 residues. The CDR3 spells CASSEADHQPQHF. The DNA for the CDR3 is TGTGCCAGCAGTGAAGCGGACCATCAGCCCCAGCATTTT.

V usage is TRBV7-2 and J usage is TRBJ2-3; D gene unclear. Looked up from germline, CDR1 is SGHTA and CDR2 is FQGNSA. The CDR3 has 12 amino acids. Trimming took 4 bases from V and 4 from J, leaving 6 bases between them. Here the CDR3 DNA reads TGTGCCAGCAGCTCCCGGCCAGATACGCAGTATTTT. Protein product: CASSSRPDTQYF. Drawing the rest from reference TRBV7-2 and TRBJ2-3, the complete variable domain is GAGVSQSPSNKVTEKGKDVELRCDPISGHTALYWYRQSLGQGLEFLIYFQGNSAPDKSGLPSDRFSAERTGGSVSTLTIQRTQQEDSAVYLCASSSRPDTQYFGPGTRLTVL.

This rearrangement joins TRBV6-1 to TRBJ2-7, with TRBD2 matching 8 bases. This CDR3 spans 13 amino acids. Trimming took 7 bases from V and 0 from J; bases not matched to a gene: 2. Germline V gene lookup returns CDR1 MNHNS and CDR2 SASEGT. CDR3 in DNA: TGTGCCAGCAACAGCGGGAGCTCCTACGAGCAGTACGTC. Encoded protein: CASNSGSSYEQYV.

This rearrangement joins TRBV7-6 to TRBJ2-1, with D possibly TRBD1 on 5 matching bases. V lost 4 bases and J lost 2, with 12 bases in between. The germline gives CDR1 SGHVS, CDR2 FNYEAQ. The CDR3 is made up of 15 amino acids. The chain's CDR3 is CASSSLQGPYNEQFF. CDR3 bases: TGTGCCAGCAGCTCCCTCCAGGGTCCCTACAATGAGCAGTTCTTC. The full variable domain, completed using reference TRBV7-6 and TRBJ2-1, is GAGVSQSPRYKVTKRGQDVALRCDPISGHVSLYWYRQALGQGPEFLTYFNYEAQQDKSGLPNDRFSAERPEGSISTLTIQRTEQRDSAMYRCASSSLQGPYNEQFFGPGTRLTVL.

This chain uses TRBV30 with TRBJ2-3; 13 bases are shared with TRBD2. The CDR3 contains 13 residues. The V gene's germline CDR1 is GTSNPN and CDR2 SVGIG (reference sequence). Germline trimming cut 5 bases from V and 4 bases from J; bases unmatched to any gene: 0. The CDR3 sequence is CAWGLAGADTQYF. The CDR3 DNA reads TGTGCCTGGGGACTAGCGGGAGCAGATACGCAGTATTTT. Drawing the rest from reference TRBV30 and TRBJ2-3, the complete variable domain is SQTIHQWPATLVQPVGSPLSLECTVEGTSNPNLYWYRQAAGRGLQLLFYSVGIGQISSEVPQNLSASRPQDRQFILSSKKLLLSDSGFYLCAWGLAGADTQYFGPGTRLTVL.

Only a few counts were recorded for this clone. The chain links TRBV19 to TRBJ1-1; no reliable D call. V lost 5 bases and J 2 bases, leaving 12 bases between the germline ends. Germline V CDR1 and CDR2: LNHDA, SQIVND (reference sequence). This CDR3 has 14 residues. CDR3 sequence reads: CASSVQPPNTEAFF. In DNA, the CDR3 is TGTGCCAGTAGTGTCCAGCCGCCTAACACTGAAGCTTTCTTT.

This clone was detected ten times or more. The chain couples TRBV21-1 to TRBJ2-7; the table calls TRBD1, which could not be checked here. TRBV21-1 is recorded as a pseudogene. CDR3 length: 11 residues. CDR3 coding DNA: TGTGCCAGCAGCAGGACAGGGAAGAAGTACGTC. This translates into CASSRTGKKYV.